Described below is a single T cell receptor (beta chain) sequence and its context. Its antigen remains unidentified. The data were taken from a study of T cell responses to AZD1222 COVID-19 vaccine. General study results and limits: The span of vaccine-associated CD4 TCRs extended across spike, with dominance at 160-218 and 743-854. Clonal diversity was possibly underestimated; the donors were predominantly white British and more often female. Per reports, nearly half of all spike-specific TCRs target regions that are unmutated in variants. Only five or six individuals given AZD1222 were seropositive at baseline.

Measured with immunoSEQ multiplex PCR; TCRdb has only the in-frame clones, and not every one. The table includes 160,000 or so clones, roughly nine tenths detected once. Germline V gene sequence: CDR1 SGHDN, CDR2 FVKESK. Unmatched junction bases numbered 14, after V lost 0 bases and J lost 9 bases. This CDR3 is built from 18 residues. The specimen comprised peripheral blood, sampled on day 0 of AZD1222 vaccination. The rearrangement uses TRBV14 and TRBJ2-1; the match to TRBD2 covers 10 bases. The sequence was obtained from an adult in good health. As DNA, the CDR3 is TGTGCCAGCAGCCAAGATAGCTTGGCTAGCGGGAGATGGAGTGAGCAGTTCTTC. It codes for CASSQDSLASGRWSEQFF.